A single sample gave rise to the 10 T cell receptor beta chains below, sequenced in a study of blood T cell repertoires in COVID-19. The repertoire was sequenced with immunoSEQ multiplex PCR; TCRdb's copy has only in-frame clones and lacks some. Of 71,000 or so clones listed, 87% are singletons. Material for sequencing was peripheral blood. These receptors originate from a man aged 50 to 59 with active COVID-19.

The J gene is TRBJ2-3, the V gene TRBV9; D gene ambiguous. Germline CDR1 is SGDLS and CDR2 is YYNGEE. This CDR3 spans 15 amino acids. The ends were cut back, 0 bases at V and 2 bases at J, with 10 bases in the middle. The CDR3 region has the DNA TGTGCCAGCAGCGTAGATCAGAGGTACACAGATACGCAGTATTTT. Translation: CASSVDQRYTDTQYF. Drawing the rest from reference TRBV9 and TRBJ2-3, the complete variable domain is DSGVTQTPKHLITATGQRVTLRCSPRSGDLSVYWYQQSLDQGLQFLIQYYNGEERAKGNILERFSAQQFPDLHSELNLSSLELGDSALYFCASSVDQRYTDTQYFGPGTRLTVL.

The CDR3 sequence is CAIGTADEQYF. CDR3 DNA sequence: TGTGCCATCGGGACAGCGGATGAGCAGTACTTC. This chain uses TRBV10-3 with TRBJ2-7, with 7 bases identical to TRBD1. The J segment lost 7 bases and the V segment lost 8 bases, leaving 5 bases of the junction unmatched. Per germline, CDR1 ENHRY and CDR2 SYGVKD. This CDR3 contains 11 residues.

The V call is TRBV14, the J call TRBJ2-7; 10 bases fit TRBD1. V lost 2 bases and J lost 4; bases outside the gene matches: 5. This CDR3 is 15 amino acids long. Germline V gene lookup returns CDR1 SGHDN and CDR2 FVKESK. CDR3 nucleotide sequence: TGTGCCAGCAGCCAACTTAGACAGGGGGCTTACGAGCAGTACTTC. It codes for CASSQLRQGAYEQYF.

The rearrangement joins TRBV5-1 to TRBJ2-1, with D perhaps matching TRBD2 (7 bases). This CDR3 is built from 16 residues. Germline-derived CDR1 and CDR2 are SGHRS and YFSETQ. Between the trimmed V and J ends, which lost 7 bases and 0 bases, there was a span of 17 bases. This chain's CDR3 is CASFPGGPSSYNEQFF. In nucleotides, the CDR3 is TGCGCCAGCTTCCCCGGGGGGCCGAGCTCCTACAATGAGCAGTTCTTC.

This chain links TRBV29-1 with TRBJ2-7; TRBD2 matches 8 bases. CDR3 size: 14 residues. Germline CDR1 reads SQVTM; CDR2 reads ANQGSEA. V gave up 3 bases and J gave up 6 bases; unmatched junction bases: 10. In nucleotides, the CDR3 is TGCAGCGTTGATGCCGGGACTAGAGGACGCGAGCAGTACTTC. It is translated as CSVDAGTRGREQYF.

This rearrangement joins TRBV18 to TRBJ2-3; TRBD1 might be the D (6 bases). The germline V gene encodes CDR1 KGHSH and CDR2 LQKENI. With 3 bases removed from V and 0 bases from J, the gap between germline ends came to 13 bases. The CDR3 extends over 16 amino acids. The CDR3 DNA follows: TGTGCCAGCTCACCCCTAGCAGGGGCTAGCACAGATACGCAGTATTTT. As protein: CASSPLAGASTDTQYF. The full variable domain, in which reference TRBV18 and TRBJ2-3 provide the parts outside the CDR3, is NAGVMQNPRHLVRRRGQEARLRCSPMKGHSHVYWYRQLPEEGLKFMVYLQKENIIDESGMPKERFSAEFPKEGPSILRIQQVVRGDSAAYFCASSPLAGASTDTQYFGPGTRLTVL.

DNA of the CDR3: TGTGCCAGCAGCCCCTCCGGGGGAGGCTCTTTTAGGGACTACACCTTC. Translation: CASSPSGGGSFRDYTF. The V call is TRBV9, the J call TRBJ1-2; D possibly corresponds to TRBD1 (5 bases). CDR3 length: 16 amino acids. Germline-derived CDR1 and CDR2 are SGDLS and YYNGEE. Deletions cut 4 bases from V and 10 bases from J, with 26 bases between.

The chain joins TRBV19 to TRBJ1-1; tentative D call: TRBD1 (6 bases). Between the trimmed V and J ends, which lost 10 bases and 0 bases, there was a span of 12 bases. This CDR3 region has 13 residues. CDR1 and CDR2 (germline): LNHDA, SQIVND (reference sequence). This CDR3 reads CATWTDMNTEAFF. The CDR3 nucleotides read TGTGCCACCTGGACAGACATGAACACTGAAGCTTTCTTT. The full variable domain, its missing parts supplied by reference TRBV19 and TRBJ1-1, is DGGITQSPKYLFRKEGQNVTLSCEQNLNHDAMYWYRQDPGQGLRLIYYSQIVNDFQKGDIAEGYSVSREKKESFPLTVTSAQKNPTAFYLCATWTDMNTEAFFGQGTRLTVV.

For the CDR3, the DNA is TGTGCCAGCAGCTCATCACCCCCGGGACACCTGAACAATGAGCAGTTCTTC. Translation gives CASSSSPPGHLNNEQFF. This chain uses TRBV7-3 with TRBJ2-1; a weak D match, TRBD1 (6 bases). The CDR3 consists of 17 residues. V was clipped by 4 bases and J by 5 bases, with 21 bases between them. Germline lookup yields CDR1 SGHTA and CDR2 FQGTGA.

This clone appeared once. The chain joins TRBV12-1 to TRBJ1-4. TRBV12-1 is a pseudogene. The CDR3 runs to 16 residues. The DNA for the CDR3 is TGTGCCAGCAGCTCGCCGCGACCAACCGGGAGGGAAAAACTGTTTTTT. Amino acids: CASSSPRPTGREKLFF.